This TCR beta chain was observed in a study of beta chain features in type 1 diabetes. The germline V gene has CDR1 SGDLS and CDR2 YYNGEE. Trimming took off 5 bases at V and 0 bases at J, with 14 bases between the two ends. CDR3 length: 15 residues. A few counts support this clone. Its cognate antigen is unknown. Expressed TCRB transcripts were sequenced because the isolated RNA had all been reverse transcribed beforehand. Clones were sequenced by immunoSEQ multiplex PCR, and TCRdb holds only the in-frame ones, with some missing. The sample consists of hundreds of thousands of clones, roughly an eighth of them appearing once. Notes on the study in general: Moderate but significant shortening of TCRB CDR3s was recorded in all four CD4+ subsets from Type 1 diabetes patients.

The chain recombines TRBV9 with TRBJ1-1, with D perhaps matching TRBD1 (6 bases). Material: naive CD4+ T cells from blood. The sequence derives from a man aged 25-40 years with type 1 diabetes. CDR3 region: CASRRGALVNTEAFF. CDR3 DNA: TGTGCCAGCAGGCGGGGGGCTCTAGTGAACACTGAAGCTTTCTTT.